This T cell receptor beta chain was documented in a study of blood T cell repertoires in COVID-19. About the research overall: Specimens from acute and convalescent COVID-19 originated in the United States, Italy and Spain. Sources were T cells, B-cell-depleted T cells, or PBMCs; the material itself was cDNA or gDNA.

This CDR3 has 15 amino acids. Trimming took off 5 bases at V and 7 bases at J, with 21 bases between the two ends. Germline V gene lookup returns CDR1 PRHDT and CDR2 FYEKMQ (reference sequence). The authors' processing: Reference gene primer amplification yielded estimated nucleated cell counts. Libraries were prepared by immunoSEQ multiplex PCR; TCRdb keeps only in-frame clonotypes and omits some of them. The DNA was the basis for D and trimming; V, J and clone size are from that table. The table lists some 190,000 clones, about 80% of them singletons. Sequenced sample: peripheral blood. The V and J genes are TRBV13 and TRBJ2-7; maybe TRBD2 (6 bases). This receptor was identified in a man between 60 and 75 years old with acute or convalescent COVID-19. DNA for the CDR3: TGTGCCAGCAGCCCCTATTTAGGGCCTGGGGGGGAGCAGTACTTC. Translating it yields CASSPYLGPGGEQYF.